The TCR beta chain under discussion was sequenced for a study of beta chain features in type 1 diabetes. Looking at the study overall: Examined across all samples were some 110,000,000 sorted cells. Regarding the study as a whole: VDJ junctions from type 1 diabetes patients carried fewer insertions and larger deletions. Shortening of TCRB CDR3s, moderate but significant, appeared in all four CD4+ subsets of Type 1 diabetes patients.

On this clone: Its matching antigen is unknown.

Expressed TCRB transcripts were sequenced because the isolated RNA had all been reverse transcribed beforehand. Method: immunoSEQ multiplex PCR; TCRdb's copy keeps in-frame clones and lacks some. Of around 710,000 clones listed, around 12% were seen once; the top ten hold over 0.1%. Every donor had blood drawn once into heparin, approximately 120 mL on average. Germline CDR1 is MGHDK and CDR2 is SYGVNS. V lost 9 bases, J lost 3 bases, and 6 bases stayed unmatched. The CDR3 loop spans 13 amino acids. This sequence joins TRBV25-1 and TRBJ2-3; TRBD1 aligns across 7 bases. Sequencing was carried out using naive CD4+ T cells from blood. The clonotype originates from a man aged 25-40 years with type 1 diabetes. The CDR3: CASRDRVTDTQYF. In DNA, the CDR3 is TGTGCCAGTAGAGACAGGGTAACAGATACGCAGTATTTT.